Listed here are 7 T cell receptor beta chains from one sample, sequenced in a study of CD8 T cells in ankylosing spondylitis. TCRdb reprocessed the 5' RACE reads via MiXCR and lists one record per CDR3 protein. Of tens of thousands of distinct CDR3 sequences listed, 15% to 20% were seen once; the top ten hold around 50%. Sequenced input: blood. All receptors come from a male donor with ankylosing spondylitis or in good health (not recorded which).

The rearrangement links TRBV7-2 to TRBJ1-4; 12 bases match TRBD1. This CDR3 spans 15 amino acids. Germline assignment: CDR1 SGHTA and CDR2 FQGNSA. J lost 8 bases, V lost 1 base, and 2 bases had no gene match. The CDR3 DNA reads TGTGCCAGCAGCTTAGGCGGGACAGGGGGCGAAAAACTGTTTTTT. It translates to CASSLGGTGGEKLFF. Based on the CDR3 plus reference TRBV7-2 and TRBJ1-4, the full variable domain is GAGVSQSPSNKVTEKGKDVELRCDPISGHTALYWYRQSLGQGLEFLIYFQGNSAPDKSGLPSDRFSAERTGGSVSTLTIQRTQQEDSAVYLCASSLGGTGGEKLFFGSGTQLSVL.

CDR3 DNA sequence: TGTGCCAGCACCCTAGCGGAGAACACCGGGGAGCTGTTTTTT. Its protein is CASTLAENTGELFF. The chain uses TRBV6-5 and TRBJ2-2; 7 nucleotides line up with TRBD2. The junction had 3 bases not matched to a gene; V was cut back by 7 bases and J by 1 base. Germline V lookup: CDR1 MNHEY, CDR2 SVGAGI. The length of the CDR3 is 14 residues.

This clonotype was detected once. The genes are TRBV29-1 and TRBJ2-2; D gene uncertain. The CDR3 consists of 13 residues. V lost 4 bases and J lost 0, with 6 bases in between. Germline-derived CDR1 and CDR2 are SQVTM and ANQGSEA. The CDR3 coding sequence is TGCAGCGTTGGTTCCGCGAACACCGGGGAGCTGTTTTTT. Encoded protein: CSVGSANTGELFF.

The chain links TRBV12-3 or TRBV12-4 to TRBJ1-1, with D tentatively TRBD1 (6 bases). The V end lost 1 base, the J end lost 8 bases, and 11 bases lay between the germline ends. This CDR3 region has 13 residues. CDR3 protein: CASSLVRTAEAFF. CDR3 coding DNA: TGTGCCAGCAGTTTAGTTAGGACAGCCGAAGCTTTCTTT.

This clonotype was seen more than once but under ten times. The chain couples TRBV12-3 or TRBV12-4 to TRBJ2-2; D might be TRBD2 (6 bases). Trimming pared 7 bases from V and 5 bases from J, leaving 17 bases between. This CDR3 comprises 15 residues. The CDR3, as DNA: TGTGCCAGCACCAAGGGACTCGATGGTACCGGGGAGCTGTTTTTT. As protein: CASTKGLDGTGELFF.

This clonotype has a handful of counts. The J gene is TRBJ2-7, the V gene TRBV29-1; 7 bases agree with TRBD1. This CDR3 contains 14 residues. Germline values: CDR1 SQVTM, CDR2 ANQGSEA. Trimming at V came to 7 bases and at J to 3 bases, leaving 12 bases not matched to a gene. The CDR3 nucleotides read TGCAGCGCCGGTCCGAAGGGGGCGTTCTACGAGCAGTACTTC. Translation gives CSAGPKGAFYEQYF.

This clonotype was seen a handful of times. This chain joins TRBV20-1 and TRBJ2-3, with D uncertain. Trimming removed 3 bases from V and 2 bases from J, with 6 bases in between. Per the germline V gene, CDR1 is DFQATT and CDR2 is SNEGSKA (reference sequence). The CDR3 consists of 12 residues. The CDR3 sequence: CSARPPTDTQYF. The CDR3 DNA is TGCAGTGCTAGGCCCCCCACAGATACGCAGTATTTT.